The T cell receptor beta chain under discussion was sequenced for a study of blood T cell repertoires in COVID-19. Study-level background: Collection of acute and convalescent COVID-19 samples took place in the United States, Italy and Spain. T cells, B-cell-depleted T cells, or PBMCs supplied cDNA or gDNA.

Per the original data handling: Reference gene primer amplification gave nucleated cell count estimates. Assay used: immunoSEQ multiplex PCR; TCRdb lists only in-frame clones, some missing. The V and J calls and clone size are taken from that table; D and trimming were inferred from the DNA. The data hold about 12,000 clones, with around 73% observed a single time. The CDR3 totals 12 residues. From germline, CDR1 is SGHTA and CDR2 FQGNSA. V dropped 11 bases and J dropped 4; count of bases not matched to a gene: 3. Sequencing input: peripheral blood. The TCR sequence derives from a human donor in a cohort sampled during active COVID-19. This chain links TRBV7-2 with TRBJ2-2; 8 bases are shared with TRBD2. In DNA, the CDR3 is TGTGCCGCCGGGAGGGCCACCGGGGAGCTGTTTTTT. This encodes CAAGRATGELFF.